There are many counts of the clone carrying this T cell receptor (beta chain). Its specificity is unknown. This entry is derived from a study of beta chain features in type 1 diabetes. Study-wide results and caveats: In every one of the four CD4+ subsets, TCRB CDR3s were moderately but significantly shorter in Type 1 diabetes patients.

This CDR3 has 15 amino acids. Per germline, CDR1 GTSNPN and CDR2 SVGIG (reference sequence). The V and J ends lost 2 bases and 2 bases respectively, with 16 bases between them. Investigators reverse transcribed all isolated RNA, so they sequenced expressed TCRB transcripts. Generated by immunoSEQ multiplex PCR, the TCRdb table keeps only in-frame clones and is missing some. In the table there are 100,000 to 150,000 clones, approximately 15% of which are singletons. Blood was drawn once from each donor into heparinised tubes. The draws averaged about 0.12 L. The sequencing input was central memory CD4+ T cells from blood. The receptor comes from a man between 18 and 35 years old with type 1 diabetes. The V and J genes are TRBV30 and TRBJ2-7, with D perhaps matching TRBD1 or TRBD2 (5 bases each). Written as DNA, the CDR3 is TGTGCCTGGAGTTGGGACCGCCTCGGAACCTACGAGCAGTACTTC. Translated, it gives CAWSWDRLGTYEQYF.